What follows describes a single TCR beta chain. Its antigen is still unknown. A quantity of about 0.45 to 1 ug RNA underwent reverse transcription using random hexamers. TCRdb independently ran MiXCR on the immunoSEQ multiplex PCR reads; one entry per CDR3 protein. This table has 330,000 or so distinct CDR3 sequences, 75% to 90% appearing once. The sample originates from a study of CD8 T cells in Susac syndrome. Overall study results and limits: A relatively small number of individuals underwent TCR sequencing and HLA analysis.

CDR1 and CDR2 from the germline V gene are SQVTM and ANQGSEA. The length of the CDR3 is 13 residues. V shed 4 bases and J 2 bases; nucleotides not matched to a gene: 2. The rearrangement uses TRBV29-1 and TRBJ2-7; TRBD1 aligns across 10 bases. The receptor's source is a human donor with multiple sclerosis. The specimen was CD8+ T cells from PBMCs. The CDR3 region is CSVGGTGAYEQYF. CDR3 sequence (DNA): TGCAGCGTTGGGGGGACAGGGGCCTACGAGCAGTACTTC.